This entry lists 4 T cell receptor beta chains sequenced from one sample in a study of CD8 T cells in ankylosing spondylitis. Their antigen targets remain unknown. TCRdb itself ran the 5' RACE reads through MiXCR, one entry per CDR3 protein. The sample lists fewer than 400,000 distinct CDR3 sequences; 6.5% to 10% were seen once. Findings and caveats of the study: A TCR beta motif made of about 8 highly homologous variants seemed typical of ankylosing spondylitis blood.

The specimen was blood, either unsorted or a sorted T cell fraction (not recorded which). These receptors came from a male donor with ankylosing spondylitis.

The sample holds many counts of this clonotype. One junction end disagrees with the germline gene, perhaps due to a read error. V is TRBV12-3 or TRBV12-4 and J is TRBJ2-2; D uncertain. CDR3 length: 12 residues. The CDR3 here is CASSPTAGELFF. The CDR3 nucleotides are TGTGCCAGCAGCCCCACGGCCGGCGAGCTGTTTTTT.

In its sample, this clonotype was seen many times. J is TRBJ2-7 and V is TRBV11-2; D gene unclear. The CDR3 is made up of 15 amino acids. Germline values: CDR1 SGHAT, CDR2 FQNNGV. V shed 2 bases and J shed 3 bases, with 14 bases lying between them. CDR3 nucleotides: TGTGCCAGCAGCTTAAGCGCAGACTCATACTACGAGCAGTACTTC. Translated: CASSLSADSYYEQYF.

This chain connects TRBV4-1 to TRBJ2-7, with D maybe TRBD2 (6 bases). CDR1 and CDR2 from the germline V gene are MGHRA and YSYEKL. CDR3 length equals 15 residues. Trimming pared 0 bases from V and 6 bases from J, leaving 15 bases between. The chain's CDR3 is CASSQDVGLRLEQYF. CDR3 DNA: TGCGCCAGCAGCCAAGACGTGGGACTGCGTCTCGAGCAGTACTTC.

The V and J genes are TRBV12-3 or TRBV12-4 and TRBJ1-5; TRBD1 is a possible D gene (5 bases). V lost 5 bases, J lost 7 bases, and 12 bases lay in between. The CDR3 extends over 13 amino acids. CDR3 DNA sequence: TGTGCCAGCAGTAACATCCAGGGCCAGCCCCAGCATTTT. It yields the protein CASSNIQGQPQHF.